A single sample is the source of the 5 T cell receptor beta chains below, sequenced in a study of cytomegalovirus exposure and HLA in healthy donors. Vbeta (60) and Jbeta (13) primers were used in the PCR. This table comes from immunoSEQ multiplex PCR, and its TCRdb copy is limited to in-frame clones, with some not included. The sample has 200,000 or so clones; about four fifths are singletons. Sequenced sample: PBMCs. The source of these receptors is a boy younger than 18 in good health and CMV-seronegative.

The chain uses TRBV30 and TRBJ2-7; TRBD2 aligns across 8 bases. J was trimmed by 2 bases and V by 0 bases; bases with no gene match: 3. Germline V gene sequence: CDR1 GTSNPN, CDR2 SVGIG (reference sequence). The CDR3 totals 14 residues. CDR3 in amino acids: CAWSVQAGAYEQYF. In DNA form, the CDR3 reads TGTGCCTGGAGTGTCCAAGCGGGAGCCTACGAGCAGTACTTC.

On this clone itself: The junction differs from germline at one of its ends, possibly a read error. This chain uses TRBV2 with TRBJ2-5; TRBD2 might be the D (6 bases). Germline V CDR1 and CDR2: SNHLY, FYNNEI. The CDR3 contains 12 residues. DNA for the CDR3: TGTGCCAGCAGTGAAGGAGCCGGGACTCCCCACTTC. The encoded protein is CASSEGAGTPHF.

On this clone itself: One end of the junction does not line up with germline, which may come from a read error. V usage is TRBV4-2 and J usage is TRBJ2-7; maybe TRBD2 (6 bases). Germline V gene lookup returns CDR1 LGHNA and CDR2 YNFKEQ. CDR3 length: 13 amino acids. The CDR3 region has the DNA TGTACCAGCAGCCAACGTGAGGGAGGCGAGCAGTACTTC. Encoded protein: CTSSQREGGEQYF.

The CDR3 sequence is CATTAGGLADTQYF. The CDR3 DNA reads as TGTGCCACGACAGCGGGAGGGTTGGCAGATACGCAGTATTTT. J is TRBJ2-3 and V is TRBV2; 10 bases match TRBD2. In germline, CDR1 is SNHLY, CDR2 FYNNEI. Losses at the gene ends were 10 bases for V and 4 bases for J; bases not matched to a gene: 8. The length of the CDR3 is 14 residues.

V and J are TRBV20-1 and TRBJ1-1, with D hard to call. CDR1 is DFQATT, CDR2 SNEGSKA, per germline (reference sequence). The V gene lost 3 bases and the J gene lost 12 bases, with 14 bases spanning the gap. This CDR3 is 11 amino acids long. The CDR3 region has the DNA TGCAGTGCTAGCGTCGAGTTTTTACCTTTCTTT. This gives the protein CSASVEFLPFF.